The sequence of this TCR beta chain was determined in a study of immune evolution from preneoplasia to lung adenocarcinoma (dated by TCRdb to about 2021). For the study in its entirety: HLA loss of heterozygosity was seen in approximately 6.7%, 15% and 36% of AIS, MIA and ADC lesions, and in no AAH lesions. The study profiled immune contexture across lung adenocarcinoma precursors and invasive adenocarcinoma using immune gene expression, TCR sequencing and multiplex immunofluorescence. Resected precursor lesions (AAH, AIS, MIA) and invasive adenocarcinomas were compared with paired morphologically normal lung tissue. Sample size was determined by specimen availability and not by a prior power calculation. Whole exome sequencing and methylation data from the same cohort of nodules were integrated with the immune data. A total of around 56 patients with pulmonary nodules who underwent surgical resection were included in the overall cohort. TCR sequencing data came from roughly 51 patients. According to the study, roughly 100 samples went through TCR sequencing. Class I HLA alleles were inferred from exome data with POLYSOLVER, and allele-specific HLA loss was detected with LOHHLA. General findings and caveats noted by the study authors: The highest clonality was observed in normal lung, whereas higher T cell density and diversity but lower clonality appeared to be present in later-stage lesions. All patients were from Japan and China, so applicability to Western populations was uncertain. Compared with EGFR-mutant or double wild-type lesions, KRAS-mutant nodules had the highest T cell clonality. The findings were based on association rather than direct causation, and larger cohorts with long-term follow-up and longitudinal biopsies were deemed needed. Normal lung had the highest top T cell clone frequencies, and these frequencies appeared to fall progressively from AAH through AIS, MIA and invasive adenocarcinoma.

Using the immunoSEQ hsTCRbeta Kit, TCR beta CDR3 regions were sequenced from DNA. As for the original processing: TCR sequencing data were analysed with the ImmunoSEQ Analyzer. T cell clonality was defined as 1 minus Pielou's evenness, as computed on productive rearrangements. The inverse Simpson index, applied to productive templates, was used to measure T cell diversity. T cell density was defined as TCR beta template counts normalized to usable DNA, with usable DNA estimated by amplification and sequencing of housekeeping genes. TCR metrics were compared across histologic stages using two-sided Kruskal-Wallis tests. In TCRdb, the immuneACCESS table is reduced to in-frame sequences with V and J assigned. These tables do not hold every clone; where another copy was compared, an unresolved V gene accounts for under half, and the others remain unexplained. V and J calls plus clone size are reproduced from that table; the DNA served to infer D and trimming. The sample contains over 30,000 clones, roughly 68% of them found a single time. The ten largest account for approximately 6.1% of the sample.

This clone was counted only a few times. Its antigen remains unidentified. Per-base qualities were not stored, and no clone one base away is much larger. Resection was performed on patients in Japan or China between the mid-2010s and the late 2010s. Two lung cancer pathologists independently confirmed the histologic diagnosis of each case on H&E slides. For nucleic acid extraction, premalignant or tumor cells were enriched by macro-dissection following pathologic assessment. The AllPrep DNA/RNA FFPE Kit was used to isolate DNA from FFPE tissue. CDR1 and CDR2, per the germline V gene, are SNHLY and FYNNEI. The CDR3 numbers 11 residues from cysteine through phenylalanine. CDR3 DNA only is kept here, 33 bases in frame from base 1. V drops 6 bases and J drops 9 bases, leaving 9 bases in between.

Recombination linked TRBV2 to TRBJ2-1, with the D gene uncertain. The receptor was derived from a person aged 55 to 75 with lung adenocarcinoma. The sequencing sample was made of FFPE invasive lung adenocarcinoma tissue. In light of the paper, this sample's cell subset or site label describes: frankly invasive lung adenocarcinoma (ADC). The sequence in DNA is TGTGCCAGCAGCGGTCAGAGTGAGCAGTTCTTC. Translation gives CASSGQSEQFF.